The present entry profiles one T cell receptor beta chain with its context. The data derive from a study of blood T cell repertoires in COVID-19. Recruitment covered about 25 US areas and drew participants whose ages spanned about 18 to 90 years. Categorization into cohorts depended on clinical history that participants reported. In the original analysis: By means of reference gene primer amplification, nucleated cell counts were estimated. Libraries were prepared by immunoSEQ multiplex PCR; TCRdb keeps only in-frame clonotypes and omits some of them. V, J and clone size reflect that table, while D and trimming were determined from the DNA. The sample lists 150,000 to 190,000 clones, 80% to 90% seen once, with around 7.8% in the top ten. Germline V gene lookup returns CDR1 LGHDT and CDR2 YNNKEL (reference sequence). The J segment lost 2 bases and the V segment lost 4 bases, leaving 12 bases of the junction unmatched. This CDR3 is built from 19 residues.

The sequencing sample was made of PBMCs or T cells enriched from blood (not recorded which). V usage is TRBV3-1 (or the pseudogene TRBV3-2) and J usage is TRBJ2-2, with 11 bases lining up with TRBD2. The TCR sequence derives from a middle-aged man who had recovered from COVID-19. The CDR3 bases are TGTGCCAGCAGCCGAGATATAGCGGGGGGGCCGGGAAACACCGGGGAGCTGTTTTTT. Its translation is CASSRDIAGGPGNTGELFF.